A single TCR beta chain is shown here with its context. The table came from immunoSEQ multiplex PCR; TCRdb's copy has only in-frame clones and leaves some out. The sample comprises about 140,000 clones, nearly 95% of which are singletons, and 2.3% rests with the top ten. Germline V gives CDR1 ENHRY, CDR2 SYGVKD. The CDR3 contains 14 residues. Losses at the gene ends were 5 bases for V and 2 bases for J; bases not matched to a gene: 1. The data are from a study of T cell responses to AZD1222 COVID-19 vaccine. The chain is built from TRBV10-3 and TRBJ2-3; TRBD2 aligns across 10 bases. The material sequenced was peripheral blood, taken on day 0 of AZD1222 vaccination. The source of this sequence is an adult in good health. CDR3 DNA: TGTGCCATCAGTAGCGGGGGGGACACAGATACGCAGTATTTT. Translated: CAISSGGDTDTQYF.